In its sample, the clone carrying this TCR beta chain was seen once. This sample was taken from a study of T cell changes during pregnancy in multiple sclerosis. The CDR3 loop spans 14 amino acids. Germline assignment: CDR1 SGHRS and CDR2 YFSETQ. The germline V and J ends were trimmed by 2 bases and 6 bases, with 12 bases remaining between them. Some clones are missing from TCRdb's copy, which holds only in-frame ones; the method was immunoSEQ multiplex PCR. The repertoire holds fewer than 50,000 clones, approximately 90% seen once, with roughly 10% in the top ten. The receptor comes from a female donor with multiple sclerosis, enrolled in a pregnancy study. The chain carries TRBV5-1 and TRBJ2-1; TRBD1 might be the D (6 bases). The sequences come from CD8+ T cells from peripheral blood mononuclear cells, collected after pregnancy. In DNA form, the CDR3 reads TGCGCCAGCAGCTTTGACCAGGGGTTCAATGAGCAGTTCTTC. Protein: CASSFDQGFNEQFF.